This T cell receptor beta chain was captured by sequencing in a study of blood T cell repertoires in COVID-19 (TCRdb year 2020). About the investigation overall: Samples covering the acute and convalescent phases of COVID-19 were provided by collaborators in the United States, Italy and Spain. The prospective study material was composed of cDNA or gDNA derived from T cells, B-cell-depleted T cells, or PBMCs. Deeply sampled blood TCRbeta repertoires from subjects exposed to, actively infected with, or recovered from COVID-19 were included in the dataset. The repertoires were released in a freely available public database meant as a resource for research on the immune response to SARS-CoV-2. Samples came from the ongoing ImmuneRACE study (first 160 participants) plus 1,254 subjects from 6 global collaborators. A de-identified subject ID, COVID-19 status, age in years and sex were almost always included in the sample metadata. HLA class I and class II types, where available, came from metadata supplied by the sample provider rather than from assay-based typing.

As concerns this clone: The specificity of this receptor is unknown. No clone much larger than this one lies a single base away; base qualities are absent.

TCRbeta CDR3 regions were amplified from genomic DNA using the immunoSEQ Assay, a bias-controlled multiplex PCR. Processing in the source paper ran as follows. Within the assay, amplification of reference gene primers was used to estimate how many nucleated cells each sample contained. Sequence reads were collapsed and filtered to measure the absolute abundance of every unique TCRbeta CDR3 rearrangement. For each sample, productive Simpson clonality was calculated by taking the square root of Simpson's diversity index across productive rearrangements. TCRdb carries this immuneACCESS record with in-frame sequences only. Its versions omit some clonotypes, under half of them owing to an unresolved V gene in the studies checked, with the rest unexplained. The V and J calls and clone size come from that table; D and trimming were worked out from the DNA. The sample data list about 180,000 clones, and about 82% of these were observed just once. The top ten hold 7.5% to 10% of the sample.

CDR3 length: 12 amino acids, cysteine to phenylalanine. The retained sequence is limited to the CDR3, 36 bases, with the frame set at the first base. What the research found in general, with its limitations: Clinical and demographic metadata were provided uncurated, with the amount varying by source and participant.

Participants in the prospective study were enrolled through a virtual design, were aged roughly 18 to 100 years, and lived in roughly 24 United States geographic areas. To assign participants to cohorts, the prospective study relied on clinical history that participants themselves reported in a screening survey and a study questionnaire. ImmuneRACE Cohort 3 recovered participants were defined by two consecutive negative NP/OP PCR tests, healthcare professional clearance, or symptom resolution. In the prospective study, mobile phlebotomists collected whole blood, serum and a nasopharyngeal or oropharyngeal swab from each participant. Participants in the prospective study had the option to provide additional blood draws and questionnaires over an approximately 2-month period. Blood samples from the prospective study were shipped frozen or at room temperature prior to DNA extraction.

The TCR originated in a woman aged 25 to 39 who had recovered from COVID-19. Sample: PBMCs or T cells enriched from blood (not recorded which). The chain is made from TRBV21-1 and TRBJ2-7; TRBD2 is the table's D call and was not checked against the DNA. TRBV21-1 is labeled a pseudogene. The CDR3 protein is CASCPAGESVYF. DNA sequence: TGTGCCAGCTGCCCAGCGGGAGAGAGCGTGTACTTC.